Each of the 21 T cell receptor beta chains below was sequenced from the same sample in a study of brain metastases from non-small cell lung cancer. Data came from immunoSEQ multiplex PCR; TCRdb stores just in-frame clones and leaves some out. The data hold approximately 560 clones, with approximately 90% observed a single time. Sequenced sample: tissue from a brain metastasis. The receptors were gathered from a donor at least 40 years old with non-small cell lung cancer.

The chain uses TRBV19 and TRBJ1-3; D is ambiguous. From germline, CDR1 is LNHDA and CDR2 SQIVND (reference sequence). The CDR3 runs 16 residues. Trimming removed 5 bases from V and 2 bases from J, with 16 bases in between. The DNA for the CDR3 is TGTGCCAGTAGTGTCGGACTGTCAGCCACTGGAAACACCATATATTTT. It translates to CASSVGLSATGNTIYF.

The chain links TRBV27 to TRBJ2-5; 7 positions agree with TRBD1. The CDR3 has 14 residues. The germline gives CDR1 MNHEY, CDR2 SMNVEV (reference sequence). The ends lost 3 bases at V and 4 bases at J; junction bases unmatched: 5. CDR3 protein: CASSFTQGVETQYF. CDR3 in DNA: TGTGCCAGCAGTTTCACCCAGGGGGTAGAGACCCAGTACTTC.

The rearrangement uses TRBV19 and TRBJ2-5; weak D call: TRBD2 (5 bases). Germline assignment: CDR1 LNHDA and CDR2 SQIVND (reference sequence). V dropped 6 bases and J dropped 0 bases, with 14 bases sitting between them. This CDR3 is built from 15 residues. CDR3 nucleotides: TGTGCCAGTAGCTACGGGGTTGCGTACCAAGAGACCCAGTACTTC. Encoded protein: CASSYGVAYQETQYF.

This chain joins TRBV18 and TRBJ2-5; D remains unclear. With 0 bases removed from V and 4 bases from J, the gap between germline ends came to 9 bases. CDR1 is KGHSH, CDR2 LQKENI, per germline. The CDR3 loop spans 14 amino acids. This chain's CDR3 is CASSPPTLLETQYF. The DNA of the CDR3 is TGTGCCAGCTCACCACCCACACTGTTAGAGACCCAGTACTTC.

The J gene is TRBJ2-1, the V gene TRBV7-2, with D possibly being TRBD2 (5 bases). CDR3 length: 12 residues. Germline-derived CDR1 and CDR2 are SGHTA and FQGNSA. Trimming removed 3 bases at V and 8 bases at J, with 8 bases between. CDR3 in amino acids: CASSFFGDEQFF. For the CDR3, the DNA is TGTGCCAGCAGCTTTTTCGGGGATGAGCAGTTCTTC.

The chain combines TRBV7-2 with TRBJ1-2; D is possibly TRBD1 (6 bases). The V end lost 5 bases, the J end lost 2 bases, and 18 bases lay between the germline ends. CDR1 and CDR2 (germline): SGHTA, FQGNSA. This CDR3 spans 16 amino acids. DNA for the CDR3: TGTGCCAGCAGCCCCGCTCTCGGGGGCGTAAACTATGGCTACACCTTC. It encodes CASSPALGGVNYGYTF.

For this clone: This specimen includes other DNA sequences encoding the same CDR3. The chain has TRBV2 and TRBJ2-5; 8 bases are shared with TRBD1. V shed 8 bases and J 7 bases; nucleotides not matched to a gene: 9. The germline gives CDR1 SNHLY, CDR2 FYNNEI. The CDR3 extends over 13 amino acids. The CDR3 DNA reads as TGTGCCAGCCAAGGACAGGGCCCCAGGACCCAGTACTTC. Translating gives CASQGQGPRTQYF.

The chain employs TRBV6-5 and TRBJ2-3; D not certain. Trimming stripped 7 bases from V and 5 bases from J, with 13 bases between. CDR3 length: 13 amino acids. Germline assignment: CDR1 MNHEY and CDR2 SVGAGI. CDR3 DNA sequence: TGTGCCAGCAAAGAGCGTACAAAAGATACGCAGTATTTT. Translating gives CASKERTKDTQYF.

This chain uses TRBV6-6 with TRBJ2-7; possible D gene TRBD1, 6 bases. Trimming pared 6 bases from V and 6 bases from J, leaving 18 bases between. Germline V gene data show CDR1 as MNHNY and CDR2 as SVGAGI (reference sequence). The CDR3 has 14 residues. CDR3 nucleotide sequence: TGTGCCAGCAGCTACCGACAGGTATCGGGCGAGCAGTACTTC. This sequence encodes CASSYRQVSGEQYF.

CDR3 coding DNA: TGTGCCAGCAGCTTAGCTTCACCGGGACTAGCGGGAGGAGACGAGCAGTACTTC. Amino acids: CASSLASPGLAGGDEQYF. This chain joins TRBV7-2 and TRBJ2-7, with 15 bases that match TRBD2. The CDR3 is made up of 18 amino acids. Trimming at V came to 0 bases and at J to 5 bases, leaving 8 bases not matched to a gene. The V gene's germline CDR1 is SGHTA and CDR2 FQGNSA.

The chain couples TRBV7-2 to TRBJ2-2; D is ambiguous. Germline V gene sequence: CDR1 SGHTA, CDR2 FQGNSA. Trimming removed 6 bases at V and 13 bases at J, with 18 bases between. The CDR3 contains 13 residues. CDR3 loop: CASSSGRSTRLFF. CDR3 sequence (DNA): TGTGCCAGCAGTTCCGGCAGGTCTACGCGGCTGTTTTTT.

On this clone: At one boundary the junction diverges from the germline segment, which might be a read error. The CDR3: CANSQVVREETQFF. CDR3 nucleotides: TGCGCCAACAGCCAAGTCGTGCGGGAGGAAACGCAGTTCTTC. This chain joins TRBV4-3 and TRBJ2-1; the match to TRBD2 covers 8 bases. Per germline, CDR1 LGHNA and CDR2 YSLEER. The CDR3 is made up of 14 amino acids.

The chain joins TRBV12-3 or TRBV12-4 to TRBJ1-1, with D hard to call. The V gene lost 3 bases and the J gene lost 4 bases, with 9 bases spanning the gap. CDR3 length: 13 amino acids. CDR3 region: CASSFGSSTEAFF. The CDR3 DNA reads TGTGCCAGCAGTTTCGGGTCTTCCACTGAAGCTTTCTTT.

The rearrangement joins TRBV6-5 to TRBJ1-1; a possible D gene is TRBD1 (6 bases). The CDR3 extends over 15 amino acids. CDR1 and CDR2 from the germline V gene are MNHEY and SVGAGI. The V and J ends lost 7 bases and 3 bases respectively, with 18 bases between them. CDR3 in DNA: TGTGCCAGCATCCCCCCGAGAGGGGGAGACACTGAAGCTTTCTTT. Residues: CASIPPRGGDTEAFF.

The chain couples TRBV18 to TRBJ1-1; D not resolved. CDR3 size: 12 residues. The germline V and J ends were trimmed by 4 bases and 9 bases, with 12 bases remaining between them. Germline loops: CDR1 KGHSH, CDR2 LQKENI. In DNA, the CDR3 is TGTGCCAGCTCACGTGAGGAACGAAAAGCTTTCTTT. It translates to CASSREERKAFF.

The chain employs TRBV28 and TRBJ1-6; perhaps TRBD1 as D (5 bases). With 3 bases removed from V and 10 bases from J, the gap between germline ends came to 13 bases. Germline CDR1 reads MDHEN; CDR2 reads SYDVKM. CDR3 length: 14 amino acids. The CDR3 sequence is CASSFEGVRSPLHF. CDR3 DNA sequence: TGTGCCAGCAGTTTTGAAGGGGTACGCTCACCCCTCCACTTT.

The chain is built from TRBV6-6 and TRBJ2-4; no clear D. Germline V CDR1 and CDR2: MNHNY, SVGAGI (reference sequence). The CDR3 totals 19 residues. V dropped 5 bases and J dropped 0 bases, with 23 bases sitting between them. The CDR3 here is CASSLLPVAFFVAKNIQYF. The CDR3 region has the DNA TGTGCCAGCAGTCTACTCCCGGTAGCCTTTTTTGTAGCCAAAAACATTCAGTACTTC.

This clone was counted only a few times. The chain recombines TRBV12-3 or TRBV12-4 with TRBJ2-1; D call uncertain. This CDR3 comprises 11 residues. With 2 bases removed from V and 8 bases from J, the gap between germline ends came to 4 bases. CDR3 bases: TGTGCCAGCAGTTTACGGGATGAGCAGTTCTTC. It specifies CASSLRDEQFF.

This chain uses TRBV7-9 with TRBJ2-1; 10 nucleotides match TRBD2. This CDR3 is built from 14 residues. CDR1 and CDR2 (germline): SEHNR, FQNEAQ (reference sequence). Losses at the gene ends were 2 bases for V and 8 bases for J; bases not matched to a gene: 3. CDR3 residues: CASSLLAGAHEQFF. The CDR3 coding sequence is TGTGCCAGCAGCTTACTAGCGGGAGCCCATGAGCAGTTCTTC.

This clone was seen only a few times. The gene calls are TRBV6-1 and TRBJ2-7; no firm D call. The V gene lost 2 bases and the J gene lost 5 bases, with 16 bases spanning the gap. The CDR3 contains 15 residues. Germline V gene lookup returns CDR1 MNHNS and CDR2 SASEGT. CDR3 region: CASSESESFEHEQYF. The CDR3 DNA reads TGTGCCAGCAGTGAAAGTGAGTCCTTCGAACACGAGCAGTACTTC.

J is TRBJ2-7 and V is TRBV4-1; TRBD2 agrees at 11 bases. The CDR3 contains 14 residues. The V gene's germline CDR1 is MGHRA and CDR2 YSYEKL. The trim removed 0 bases at V and 7 bases at J, leaving 2 bases unmatched. CDR3 bases: TGCGCCAGCAGCCAAGAGGCTAGCGGGGGGGAGCAGTACTTC. Amino acid sequence: CASSQEASGGEQYF.